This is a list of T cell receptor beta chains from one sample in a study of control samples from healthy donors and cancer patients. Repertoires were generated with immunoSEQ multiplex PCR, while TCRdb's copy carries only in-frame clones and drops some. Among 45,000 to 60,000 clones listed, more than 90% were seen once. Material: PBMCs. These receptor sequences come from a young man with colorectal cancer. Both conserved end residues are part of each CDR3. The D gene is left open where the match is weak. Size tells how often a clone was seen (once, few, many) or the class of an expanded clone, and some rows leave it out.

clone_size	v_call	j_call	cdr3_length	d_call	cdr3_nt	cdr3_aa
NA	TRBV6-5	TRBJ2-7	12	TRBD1	TGTGCCAGCAGCCGGGACAGGGACGAGCAGTACTTC	CASSRDRDEQYF
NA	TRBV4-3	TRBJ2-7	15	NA	TGCGCCAGCAGCCAAGATCTCGGGTCTTCCTACGAGCAGTACTTC	CASSQDLGSSYEQYF
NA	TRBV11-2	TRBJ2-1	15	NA	TGTGCCAGCAGCTTAAGGCAGGGGATGTTCGATGAGCAGTTCTTC	CASSLRQGMFDEQFF
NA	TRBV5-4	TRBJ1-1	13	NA	TGTGCCAGCAGCTTTCAGGGAACAACTGAAGCTTTCTTT	CASSFQGTTEAFF
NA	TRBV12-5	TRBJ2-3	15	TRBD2	TGTGCTAGTGCTTCACTAGCGGGGTGGACAGATACGCAGTATTTT	CASASLAGWTDTQYF
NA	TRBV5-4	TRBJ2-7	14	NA	TGTGCCAGCAGCTTGCGGGGGGCCAGCTACGAGCAGTACTTC	CASSLRGASYEQYF
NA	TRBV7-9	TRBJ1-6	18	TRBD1	TGTGCCAGCAGTCTACCGACAGGGCTCGATGTCTATAATTCACCCCTCCACTTT	CASSLPTGLDVYNSPLHF
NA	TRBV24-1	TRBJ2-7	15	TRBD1	TGTGCCACCAGTGATGCCGGGACAGGGAACTACGAGCAGTACTTC	CATSDAGTGNYEQYF
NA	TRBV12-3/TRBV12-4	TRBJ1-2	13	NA	TGTGCCAGCAGTTTTCGGACGGCCTATGGCTACACCTTC	CASSFRTAYGYTF
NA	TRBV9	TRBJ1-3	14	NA	TGTGCCAGCAGTCAGACCCAGGGTGGAAACACCATATATTTT	CASSQTQGGNTIYF
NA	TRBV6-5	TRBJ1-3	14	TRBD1	TGTGCCAGCACCTTGGACAGGGCTGGAAACACCATATATTTT	CASTLDRAGNTIYF
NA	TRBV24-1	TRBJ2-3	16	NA	TGTGCCACCAGTGATGGGTGGGGGGGGCGCACAGATACGCAGTATTTT	CATSDGWGGRTDTQYF
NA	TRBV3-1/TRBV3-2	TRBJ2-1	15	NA	TGTGCCAGCAGCCAGGATCCGCGCTCCTACAATGAGCAGTTCTTC	CASSQDPRSYNEQFF
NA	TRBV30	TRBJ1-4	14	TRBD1	TGTGCCTGGACCTCCCGGACAGGGTATGAAAAACTGTTTTTT	CAWTSRTGYEKLFF
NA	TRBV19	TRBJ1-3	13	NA	TGTGCCAGTAGTAAGTTGGATGGAAACACCATATATTTT	CASSKLDGNTIYF
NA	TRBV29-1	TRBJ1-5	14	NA	TGCAGCGTTGCACAGGGTGGAAGCAATCAGCCCCAGCATTTT	CSVAQGGSNQPQHF
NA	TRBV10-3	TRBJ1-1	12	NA	TGTGCCACCGAAGGTGGGGGCACTGAAGCTTTCTTT	CATEGGGTEAFF
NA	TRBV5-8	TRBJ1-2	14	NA	TGTGCCAGCAGCTTGGTTCCCTACACAGATGGCTACACCTTC	CASSLVPYTDGYTF
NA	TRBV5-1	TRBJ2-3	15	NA	TGCGCCAGCAGCAGCAGCTTATTCCTCACAGATACGCAGTATTTT	CASSSSLFLTDTQYF
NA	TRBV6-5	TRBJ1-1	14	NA	TGTGCCAGCAGTCCGACTCCGGGGAACACTGAAGCTTTCTTT	CASSPTPGNTEAFF
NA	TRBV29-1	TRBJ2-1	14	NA	TGCAGCGTTGAACCCGGATGGTCAGGGAATGAGCAGTTCTTC	CSVEPGWSGNEQFF
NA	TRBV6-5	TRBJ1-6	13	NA	TGTGCCAGCAGTTACGGTAACGATTCACCCCTCCACTTT	CASSYGNDSPLHF
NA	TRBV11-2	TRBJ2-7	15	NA	TGTGCCAGCAGCTTGGGGTCGGATTTCTCCTACGAGCAGTACTTC	CASSLGSDFSYEQYF
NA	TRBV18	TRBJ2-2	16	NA	TGTGCCAGCTCCCTGGGTGGCAGCCTCATTACCGGGGAGCTGTTTTTT	CASSLGGSLITGELFF
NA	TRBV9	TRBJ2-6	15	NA	TGTGCCAGCAGCGTACCAAGCTCTGGGGCCAACGTCCTGACTTTC	CASSVPSSGANVLTF
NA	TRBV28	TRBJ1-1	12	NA	TGTGCCAGCAGTTTTCGGCAGACTGAAGCTTTCTTT	CASSFRQTEAFF
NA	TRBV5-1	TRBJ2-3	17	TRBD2	TGCGCCAGCAGCGGACTAGCGGGGGGAGGCGGGGCGGATACGCAGTATTTT	CASSGLAGGGGADTQYF
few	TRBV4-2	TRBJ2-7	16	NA	TGTGCCAGCAGCCAAGATAGGGGGGCCCAGACCCACGAGCAGTACTTC	CASSQDRGAQTHEQYF
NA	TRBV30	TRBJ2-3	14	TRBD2	TGTGCCTGGAGTGTACTAGCGGGCACAGATACGCAGTATTTT	CAWSVLAGTDTQYF
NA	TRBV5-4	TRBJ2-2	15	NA	TGTGCCAGCAGCTTGCTCCGGGGGAACACCGGGGAGCTGTTTTTT	CASSLLRGNTGELFF
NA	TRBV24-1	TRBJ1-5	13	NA	TGTGCCACCAGTGATCGGAAAAATCAGCCCCAGCATTTT	CATSDRKNQPQHF